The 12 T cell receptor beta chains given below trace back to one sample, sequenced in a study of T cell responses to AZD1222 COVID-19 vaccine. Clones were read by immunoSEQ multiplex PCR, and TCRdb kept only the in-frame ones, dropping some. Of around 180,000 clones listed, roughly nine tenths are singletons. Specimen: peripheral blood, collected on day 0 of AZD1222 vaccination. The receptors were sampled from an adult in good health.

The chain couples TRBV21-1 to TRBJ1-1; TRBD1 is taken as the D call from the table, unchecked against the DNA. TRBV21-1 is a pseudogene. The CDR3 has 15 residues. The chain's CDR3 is CASSLGTGTLAEAFF. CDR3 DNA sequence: TGTGCCAGCAGCCTAGGCACAGGCACCCTCGCTGAAGCTTTCTTT.

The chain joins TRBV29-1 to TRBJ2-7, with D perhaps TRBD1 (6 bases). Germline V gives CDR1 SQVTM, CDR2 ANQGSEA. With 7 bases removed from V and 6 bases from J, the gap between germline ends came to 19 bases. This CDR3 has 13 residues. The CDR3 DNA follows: TGCAGCGCTGGCACAGGGCACGCTGGCGAGCAGTACTTC. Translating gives CSAGTGHAGEQYF.

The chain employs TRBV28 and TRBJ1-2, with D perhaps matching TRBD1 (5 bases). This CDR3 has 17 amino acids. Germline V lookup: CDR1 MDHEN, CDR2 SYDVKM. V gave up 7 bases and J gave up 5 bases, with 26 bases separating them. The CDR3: CASKRGPGSNLGYGYTF. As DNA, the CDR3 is TGTGCCAGCAAGAGGGGCCCAGGAAGCAACCTTGGGTATGGCTACACCTTC.

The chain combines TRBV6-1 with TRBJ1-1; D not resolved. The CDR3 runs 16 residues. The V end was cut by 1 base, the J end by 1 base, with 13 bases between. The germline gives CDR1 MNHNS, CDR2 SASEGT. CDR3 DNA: TGTGCCAGCAGTGAAGGAGAATGGGCGGCGAACACTGAAGCTTTCTTT. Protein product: CASSEGEWAANTEAFF.

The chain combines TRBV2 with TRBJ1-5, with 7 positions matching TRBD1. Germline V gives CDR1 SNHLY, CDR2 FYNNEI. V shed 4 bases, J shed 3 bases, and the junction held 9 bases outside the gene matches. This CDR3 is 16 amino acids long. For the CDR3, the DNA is TGTGCCAGCAGTGGATTGATCGGGACAGACAATCAGCCCCAGCATTTT. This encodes CASSGLIGTDNQPQHF. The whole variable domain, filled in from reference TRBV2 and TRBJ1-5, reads EPEVTQTPSHQVTQMGQEVILRCVPISNHLYFYWYRQILGQKVEFLVSFYNNEISEKSEIFDDQFSVERPDGSNFTLKIRSTKLEDSAMYFCASSGLIGTDNQPQHFGDGTRLSIL.

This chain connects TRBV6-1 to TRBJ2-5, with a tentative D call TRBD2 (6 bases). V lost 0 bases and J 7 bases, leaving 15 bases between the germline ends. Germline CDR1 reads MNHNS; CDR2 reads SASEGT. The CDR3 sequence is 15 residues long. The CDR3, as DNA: TGTGCCAGCAGTGAAGCCTCCGGAGGGCCGGGGACCCAGTACTTC. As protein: CASSEASGGPGTQYF.

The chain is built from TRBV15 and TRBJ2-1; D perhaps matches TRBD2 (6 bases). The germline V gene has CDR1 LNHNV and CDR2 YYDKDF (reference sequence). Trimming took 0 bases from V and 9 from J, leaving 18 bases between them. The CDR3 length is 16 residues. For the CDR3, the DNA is TGTGCCACCAGCAGAGATTCCTCTCTTGGGGAGGCTGAGCAGTTCTTC. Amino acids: CATSRDSSLGEAEQFF. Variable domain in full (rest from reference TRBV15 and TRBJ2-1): DAMVIQNPRYQVTQFGKPVTLSCSQTLNHNVMYWYQQKSSQAPKLLFHYYDKDFNNEADTPDNFQSRRPNTSFCFLDIRSPGLGDTAMYLCATSRDSSLGEAEQFFGPGTRLTVL.

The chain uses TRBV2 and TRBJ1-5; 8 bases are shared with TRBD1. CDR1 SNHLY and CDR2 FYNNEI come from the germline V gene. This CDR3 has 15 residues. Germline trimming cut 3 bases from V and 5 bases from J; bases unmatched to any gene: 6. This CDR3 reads CASSDSATGDQPQHF. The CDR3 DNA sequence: TGTGCCAGCAGTGATTCCGCGACAGGGGATCAGCCCCAGCATTTT.

The CDR3 DNA sequence: TGCGCCAGCAGCTTGGCCGCGGGGGGACCAGAGACCCAGTACTTC. Translation: CASSLAAGGPETQYF. The chain is built from TRBV5-1 and TRBJ2-5; TRBD2 aligns across 8 bases. Trimming at V came to 0 bases and at J to 4 bases, leaving 5 bases not matched to a gene. Looked up from germline, CDR1 is SGHRS and CDR2 is YFSETQ. The CDR3 has 15 amino acids.

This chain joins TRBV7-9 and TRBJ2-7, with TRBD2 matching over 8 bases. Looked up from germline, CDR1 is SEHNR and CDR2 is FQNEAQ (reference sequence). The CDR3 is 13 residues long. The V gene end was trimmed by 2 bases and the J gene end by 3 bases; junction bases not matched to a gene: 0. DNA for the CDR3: TGTGCCAGCAGCTTACGGGGGGGCTACGAGCAGTACTTC. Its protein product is CASSLRGGYEQYF.

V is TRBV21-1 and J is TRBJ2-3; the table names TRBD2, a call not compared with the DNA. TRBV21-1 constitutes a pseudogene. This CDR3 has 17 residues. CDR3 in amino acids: CASSKRGEAPVTDTQYF. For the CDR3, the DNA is TGTGCCAGCAGCAAACGGGGGGAGGCTCCAGTGACAGATACGCAGTATTTT.

CDR3 amino acids: CASKGAGTSSYNEQFF. CDR3 in DNA: TGTGCCAGCAAGGGTGCTGGGACCAGCTCCTACAATGAGCAGTTCTTC. The V call is TRBV27, the J call TRBJ2-1; D might be TRBD1 or TRBD2, each matching 5 bases. V lost 7 bases, J lost 0 bases, and 16 bases lay in between. The CDR3 totals 16 residues. CDR1 is MNHEY, CDR2 SMNVEV, per germline (reference sequence).